Below, 12 T cell receptor beta chains from the same sample are listed, as sequenced in a study of Ad26.COV2.S vaccination and SARS-CoV-2 variants. Treatment indicated: roughly 18 received Ad26.COV2.S at low or high dose, single or two shots; five or six received placebo; per-sample allocation not given. Sampling was performed 63 days after the first vaccine or placebo injection. Data came from immunoSEQ multiplex PCR; TCRdb stores just in-frame clones and leaves some out. The sample shows 350,000 to 500,000 clones, roughly 91% of them seen only once. The material was peripheral blood, obtained in a trial of Ad26.COV2.S vaccine versus placebo. Receptors originate from a person aged 18-65 years who received the Ad26.COV2.S COVID-19 vaccine or a placebo.

The chain uses TRBV18 and TRBJ2-3, with 9 bases identical to TRBD2. J gave up 9 bases and V 0 bases, and 31 bases lay outside the gene matches. CDR1 KGHSH and CDR2 LQKENI come from the germline V gene. The CDR3 has 23 residues. The CDR3 DNA sequence: TGTGCCAGCTCACCACCTGTTTTCCCCGAGAGGCGGGAGGGCGCTTGTAGGAAAGGGACGCAGTATTTT. It specifies CASSPPVFPERREGACRKGTQYF.

V usage is TRBV28 and J usage is TRBJ1-4; D remains ambiguous. The V end was cut by 7 bases, the J end by 4 bases, with 7 bases between. The CDR3 runs 12 residues. Per the germline V gene, CDR1 is MDHEN and CDR2 is SYDVKM. The chain's CDR3 is CASMNFNEKLFF. CDR3 bases: TGTGCCAGCATGAACTTTAATGAAAAACTGTTTTTT.

The chain has TRBV6-2 or TRBV6-3 and TRBJ2-1; either TRBD1 or TRBD2 may fit D (7 bases each). The CDR3 consists of 14 residues. V lost 4 bases to trimming and J lost 5 bases, with 12 bases between them. The germline CDR1 and CDR2 sequences are MNHEY and SVGEGT. This chain's CDR3 is CASSFQGGNNEQFF. The CDR3 nucleotides are TGTGCCAGCAGTTTCCAGGGGGGGAACAATGAGCAGTTCTTC.

Worth noting for this clone: Other DNA sequences from this sample encode an identical CDR3 as well. The chain joins TRBV4-3 to TRBJ2-1; 8 bases match TRBD1. From germline, CDR1 is LGHNA and CDR2 YSLEER. The CDR3 is 17 amino acids. The V gene end was trimmed by 0 bases and the J gene end by 1 base; junction bases not matched to a gene: 5. The CDR3 bases are TGCGCCAGCAGCCAAGACCAGGGGGCGCGGTCCTACAATGAGCAGTTCTTC. Translated: CASSQDQGARSYNEQFF.

This chain connects TRBV20-1 to TRBJ1-2; D unresolved. V lost 3 bases to trimming and J lost 6 bases, with 8 bases between them. Germline loops: CDR1 DFQATT, CDR2 SNEGSKA (reference sequence). The CDR3 covers 11 residues. The CDR3: CSASKSDGYTF. DNA for the CDR3: TGCAGTGCTAGCAAATCCGATGGCTACACCTTC.

The V gene is TRBV9, the J gene TRBJ2-1; TRBD1 matches 9 bases. The germline V gene encodes CDR1 SGDLS and CDR2 YYNGEE. The CDR3 runs 19 residues. V shed 0 bases, J shed 8 bases, and the junction held 18 bases outside the gene matches. Here the CDR3 DNA reads TGTGCCAGCAGCGTAGTTAGTCTTTCGTTTGGACAGGGGTTAGATGAGCAGTTCTTC. Translating it yields CASSVVSLSFGQGLDEQFF.

This chain uses TRBV30 with TRBJ2-5; D gene ambiguous. With 4 bases removed from V and 5 bases from J, the gap between germline ends came to 8 bases. Germline values: CDR1 GTSNPN, CDR2 SVGIG (reference sequence). This CDR3 region has 11 residues. The CDR3 here is CAWNLRETQYF. The CDR3 DNA is TGTGCCTGGAATCTACGGGAGACCCAGTACTTC.

The V call is TRBV9, the J call TRBJ2-1; 12 bases are shared with TRBD2. Germline V gene sequence: CDR1 SGDLS, CDR2 YYNGEE. The V and J ends lost 2 bases and 7 bases, in that order; junction bases with no gene match: 4. The length of the CDR3 is 15 residues. DNA of the CDR3: TGTGCCAGCAGCGTCTGGGGGACTAGCGGGAATGAGCAGTTCTTC. This encodes CASSVWGTSGNEQFF.

This clone appeared a few times. CDR3 sequence reads: CASSLRGSNQPQHF. For the CDR3, the DNA is TGTGCCAGCAGCTTACGGGGGAGCAATCAGCCCCAGCATTTT. This chain joins TRBV7-9 and TRBJ1-5; a weak D match, TRBD1 (5 bases). V lost 2 bases, J lost 1 base, and 6 bases lay in between. The germline gives CDR1 SEHNR, CDR2 FQNEAQ (reference sequence). There are 14 residues in the CDR3. Looking up the rest from reference TRBV7-9 and TRBJ1-5 gives the full variable domain: DTGVSQNPRHKITKRGQNVTFRCDPISEHNRLYWYRQTLGQGPEFLTYFQNEAQLEKSRLLSDRFSAERPKGSFSTLEIQRTEQGDSAMYLCASSLRGSNQPQHFGDGTRLSIL.

The rearrangement links TRBV3-1 (or the pseudogene TRBV3-2) to TRBJ2-3; TRBD2 aligns across 9 bases. The CDR3 is 14 amino acids. The V segment lost 8 bases and the J segment 1 base; nucleotides outside the gene matches: 4. CDR1 is LGHDT, CDR2 YNNKEL, per germline (reference sequence). CDR3 in DNA: TGTGCCAGCCGGGGACTAGCCCGCACAGATACGCAGTATTTT. This encodes CASRGLARTDTQYF.

The genes are TRBV6-2 or TRBV6-3 and TRBJ2-2, with TRBD2 matching 9 bases. With 3 bases clipped from V and 2 bases from J, the junction kept 4 bases outside the gene matches. CDR1 and CDR2 (germline): MNHEY, SVGEGT. The CDR3 is made up of 16 amino acids. The CDR3 DNA reads as TGTGCCAGCAGTTATGGTCTAGCGGGAAACACCGGGGAGCTGTTTTTT. Its protein product is CASSYGLAGNTGELFF.

This sequence joins TRBV27 and TRBJ2-7; 9 bases map to TRBD1. The CDR3 totals 14 residues. With 6 bases clipped from V and 2 bases from J, the junction kept 5 bases outside the gene matches. The germline V gene has CDR1 MNHEY and CDR2 SMNVEV (reference sequence). CDR3 region: CASSDRGNTYEQYF. The CDR3 DNA reads as TGTGCCAGCAGCGACAGGGGGAATACCTACGAGCAGTACTTC.